This T cell receptor (beta chain) was obtained from a study of cytomegalovirus exposure and HLA in healthy donors. This CDR3 is built from 16 residues. Germline V gene lookup returns CDR1 SGHAT and CDR2 FQNNGV. V shed 1 base and J shed 2 bases, with 13 bases lying between them. This PCR relied on a set of 60 Vbeta primers and 13 Jbeta primers. Data came from immunoSEQ multiplex PCR; TCRdb stores just in-frame clones and leaves some out. The sample contains approximately 190,000 clones, roughly 76% of which appear only once. The J gene is TRBJ2-3, the V gene TRBV11-2; D unclear. Sequencing was performed on PBMCs. This clonotype was sampled from a man in his forties or fifties in good health and CMV-seropositive. The CDR3 sequence is CASSLAPSFSTDTQYF. The CDR3, as DNA: TGTGCCAGCAGCTTAGCCCCGTCCTTCTCCACAGATACGCAGTATTTT.